In this sample, the clone carrying this T cell receptor (beta chain) turned up once. Its matching antigen is unknown. The data derive from a study of cytomegalovirus exposure and HLA in healthy donors. Notes on the study in general: In a later analysis, most CMV-associated TCR beta chains appeared HLA-restricted. V- and J-gene trimming in TCR beta was tied to a missense DCLRE1C variant by an analysis performed later.

The PCR ran on 60 Vbeta and 13 Jbeta primers. Assay: immunoSEQ multiplex PCR; the TCRdb copy retains only in-frame clones and omits some. The table includes some 120,000 clones, approximately 73% detected once. The V gene's germline CDR1 is SNHLY and CDR2 FYNNEI. Trimming stripped 4 bases from V and 9 bases from J, with 13 bases between. The CDR3 is made up of 14 amino acids. The rearrangement joins TRBV2 to TRBJ1-6; D is unresolved. Material for sequencing was PBMCs. This TCR derives from a man between 60 and 70 years old in good health and CMV-seropositive. The CDR3 DNA sequence: TGTGCCAGCAGTGTACAACCTGAAAGTTCACCCCTCCACTTT. This encodes CASSVQPESSPLHF.